Following are 23 T cell receptor beta chains from one sample sequenced in a study of blood T cell repertoires in COVID-19. Libraries were prepared by immunoSEQ multiplex PCR; TCRdb keeps only in-frame clonotypes and omits some of them. The table includes some 270,000 clones, roughly 86% detected once. The sample comprised peripheral blood. These receptors were taken from a woman at least 80 years old with COVID-19, enrolled during active disease.

The chain links TRBV6-6 to TRBJ2-7, with a possible D match to TRBD1 (5 bases). V lost 0 bases to trimming and J lost 7 bases, with 13 bases between them. Germline-derived CDR1 and CDR2 are MNHNY and SVGAGI (reference sequence). This CDR3 has 14 residues. Written as DNA, the CDR3 is TGTGCCAGCAGTTACTCGTCGGCAGGGCGAGAGCAGTACTTC. Its translation is CASSYSSAGREQYF.

V gene TRBV11-2 combines with J gene TRBJ2-2, with D perhaps TRBD2 (5 bases). With 4 bases removed from V and 3 bases from J, the gap between germline ends came to 21 bases. CDR1 is SGHAT and CDR2 is FQNNGV in the germline V gene. The CDR3 sequence is 18 residues long. CDR3 sequence reads: CASSSPRRVFSYTGELFF. CDR3 nucleotide sequence: TGTGCCAGCAGCTCCCCACGGCGGGTGTTTTCGTACACCGGGGAGCTGTTTTTT.

CDR3 DNA: TGTGCCAGCACCTTGGACAATAATTCACCCCTCCACTTT. Protein product: CASTLDNNSPLHF. This chain connects TRBV6-5 to TRBJ1-6; a weak D match, TRBD1 (5 bases). The CDR3 runs to 13 residues. Germline V lookup: CDR1 MNHEY, CDR2 SVGAGI. V lost 7 bases and J 5 bases, leaving 9 bases between the germline ends.

Comment on this clone: This specimen includes other DNA sequences encoding the same CDR3. V is TRBV28 and J is TRBJ1-2, with a possible D match to TRBD1 (6 bases). Germline V gene data show CDR1 as MDHEN and CDR2 as SYDVKM. Trimming left V 3 bases short and J 4 bases short, with 9 bases between. The CDR3 loop spans 13 amino acids. The CDR3 coding sequence is TGTGCCAGCAGTTTGAGACAGGCCTATGGCTACACCTTC. Protein product: CASSLRQAYGYTF.

V usage is TRBV7-3 and J usage is TRBJ2-3; TRBD2 matches at 8 bases. Losses at the gene ends were 5 bases for V and 0 bases for J; bases not matched to a gene: 7. The germline gives CDR1 SGHTA, CDR2 FQGTGA. There are 16 residues in the CDR3. The CDR3 sequence is CASSVTGGASTDTQYF. CDR3 DNA: TGTGCCAGCAGCGTCACCGGGGGGGCTAGCACAGATACGCAGTATTTT. The variable domain in full, with the rest retrieved from reference TRBV7-3 and TRBJ2-3, is GAGVSQTPSNKVTEKGKYVELRCDPISGHTALYWYRQSLGQGPEFLIYFQGTGAADDSGLPNDRFFAVRPEGSVSTLKIQRTERGDSAVYLCASSVTGGASTDTQYFGPGTRLTVL.

V usage is TRBV7-9 and J usage is TRBJ2-1; maybe TRBD1 (6 bases). The CDR3 totals 17 residues. The germline V gene encodes CDR1 SEHNR and CDR2 FQNEAQ (reference sequence). Trimming took off 4 bases at V and 6 bases at J, with 22 bases between the two ends. CDR3 nucleotides: TGTGCCAGCAGCTCTCCTCAGGGGTCAGGGAGCCTCAATGAGCAGTTCTTC. The encoded protein is CASSSPQGSGSLNEQFF. Supplemented by reference TRBV7-9 and TRBJ2-1, the full variable domain reads DTGVSQNPRHKITKRGQNVTFRCDPISEHNRLYWYRQTLGQGPEFLTYFQNEAQLEKSRLLSDRFSAERPKGSFSTLEIQRTEQGDSAMYLCASSSPQGSGSLNEQFFGPGTRLTVL.

This clone was recorded only once. This chain connects TRBV18 to TRBJ1-3; no clear D. Per germline, CDR1 KGHSH and CDR2 LQKENI. V lost 3 bases, J lost 0 bases, and 15 bases lay in between. The CDR3 is 17 amino acids. The CDR3 loop reads CASSPNSPGLSGNTIYF. The CDR3 bases are TGTGCCAGCTCACCGAACTCTCCAGGTCTCTCTGGAAACACCATATATTTT.

This sequence joins TRBV19 and TRBJ1-4; D remains ambiguous. CDR1 is LNHDA and CDR2 is SQIVND in the germline V gene (reference sequence). The CDR3 has 13 residues. Trimming took off 10 bases at V and 7 bases at J, with 16 bases between the two ends. The CDR3 coding sequence is TGTGCCACTACTCAGCGGGCTAGTGAAAAACTGTTTTTT. Translation gives CATTQRASEKLFF.

The chain carries TRBV19 and TRBJ1-2; possible D gene TRBD1, 6 bases. CDR1 is LNHDA and CDR2 is SQIVND in the germline V gene (reference sequence). The V and J ends lost 5 bases and 9 bases respectively, with 19 bases between them. The CDR3 is made up of 14 amino acids. The CDR3 DNA follows: TGTGCCAGTAGTGACCTCGGGACACCCGGACGCTACACCTTC. Its protein product is CASSDLGTPGRYTF.

In DNA, the CDR3 is TGTGCCAGTAGTACGACGGTCAACGGGGAGACCCAGTACTTC. This translates into CASSTTVNGETQYF. The chain couples TRBV19 to TRBJ2-5; D is unresolved. The CDR3 sequence is 14 residues long. The germline V and J ends were trimmed by 4 bases and 5 bases, with 14 bases remaining between them. The germline V gene encodes CDR1 LNHDA and CDR2 SQIVND (reference sequence).

The chain has TRBV5-4 and TRBJ1-1; no reliable D call. The length of the CDR3 is 13 residues. Germline CDR1 reads SGHNT; CDR2 reads YYREEE (reference sequence). V was trimmed by 0 bases and J by 8 bases, leaving 11 bases between them. The CDR3 spells CASSLGSRQEAFF. DNA of the CDR3: TGTGCCAGCAGCTTGGGTTCCAGGCAAGAAGCTTTCTTT.

This clone was seen only once. The chain uses TRBV25-1 and TRBJ2-1, with D possibly TRBD2 on 6 matching bases. CDR3 length equals 15 residues. Germline CDR1 is MGHDK and CDR2 is SYGVNS. With 5 bases removed from V and 9 bases from J, the gap between germline ends came to 20 bases. CDR3 coding DNA: TGTGCCAGCAGTCAGGGCGTGGGGCGGGATCGTGAGCAGTTCTTC. Protein product: CASSQGVGRDREQFF. Variable domain in full (rest from reference TRBV25-1 and TRBJ2-1): EADIYQTPRYLVIGTGKKITLECSQTMGHDKMYWYQQDPGMELHLIHYSYGVNSTEKGDLSSESTVSRIRTEHFPLTLESARPSHTSQYLCASSQGVGRDREQFFGPGTRLTVL.

This chain joins TRBV30 and TRBJ2-1; 8 bases are a match to TRBD1. Germline values: CDR1 GTSNPN, CDR2 SVGIG (reference sequence). With V trimmed by 3 bases and J by 8 bases, 9 bases remained unmatched. The CDR3 contains 14 residues. This CDR3 is CAWSGETGDHEQFF. The CDR3 DNA follows: TGTGCCTGGAGCGGAGAGACAGGGGACCATGAGCAGTTCTTC.

Concerning this clone: Other DNA sequences of this sample code for an identical CDR3. The V call is TRBV28, the J call TRBJ1-2; a weak D match, TRBD1 (5 bases). The CDR3 spans 12 residues. Trimming shortened V by 6 bases and J by 0 bases, and 5 bases separated the two germline ends. The germline V gene encodes CDR1 MDHEN and CDR2 SYDVKM. For the CDR3, the DNA is TGTGCCAGCAGGACAGCTAACTATGGCTACACCTTC. Translation gives CASRTANYGYTF.

This clone was recorded once. The CDR3 protein is CASLAGVNTGELFF. The CDR3 bases are TGTGCCAGTTTAGCGGGGGTGAACACCGGGGAGCTGTTTTTT. The rearrangement uses TRBV19 and TRBJ2-2, with 9 bases identical to TRBD2. This CDR3 spans 14 amino acids. Trimming removed 8 bases from V and 1 base from J; junction bases left unmatched: 2. Germline V CDR1 and CDR2: LNHDA, SQIVND (reference sequence).

This clone was detected only once. The chain has TRBV12-3 or TRBV12-4 and TRBJ1-2, with D perhaps TRBD1 (5 bases). The germline V and J ends were trimmed by 8 bases and 7 bases, with 11 bases remaining between them. This CDR3 spans 11 amino acids. Written as DNA, the CDR3 is TGTGCCAGCGGGGCCTTGGGTGGCTACACCTTC. It translates to CASGALGGYTF.

The chain uses TRBV18 and TRBJ2-2; D may be TRBD2 (6 bases). This CDR3 is built from 14 residues. V lost 2 bases, J lost 7 bases, and 11 bases lay in between. Germline V CDR1 and CDR2: KGHSH, LQKENI. The CDR3 nucleotides read TGTGCCAGCTCACCAACCCGGGGAGGCGGGGAGCTGTTTTTT. Protein sequence: CASSPTRGGGELFF.

This sequence joins TRBV19 and TRBJ2-3; D may be TRBD2 (5 bases). Germline lookup yields CDR1 LNHDA and CDR2 SQIVND (reference sequence). V lost 7 bases, J lost 0 bases, and 11 bases lay in between. There are 14 residues in the CDR3. CDR3 in amino acids: CASTPGGSTDTQYF. As DNA, the CDR3 is TGTGCCAGTACCCCAGGCGGGAGCACAGATACGCAGTATTTT.

This chain uses TRBV11-2 with TRBJ1-1; TRBD1 might be the D (6 bases). The CDR3 is 14 residues long. V was cut by 5 bases and J by 5 bases, with 15 bases left in between. CDR1 is SGHAT and CDR2 is FQNNGV in the germline V gene. The CDR3 DNA reads TGTGCCAGCAGCAACTCGGGGGGCGCGACTGAAGCTTTCTTT. It encodes CASSNSGGATEAFF.

The genes are TRBV30 and TRBJ2-7; tentatively, D is TRBD1 (5 bases). The CDR3 consists of 13 residues. CDR1 is GTSNPN and CDR2 is SVGIG in the germline V gene (reference sequence). V was pared by 3 bases and J by 3 bases, with 12 bases between. In DNA, the CDR3 is TGTGCCTGGAGCAGTAGTCAGGGCTACGAGCAGTACTTC. Translated: CAWSSSQGYEQYF.

This clone was recorded only once. A read error may be the cause here, since a much bigger clone is one base away. At the DNA level, this CDR3 is encoded by other sequences in the same sample as well. The chain employs TRBV29-1 and TRBJ1-1; no reliable D call. Trimming took 7 bases from V and 1 from J, leaving 4 bases between them. The CDR3 loop spans 10 amino acids. The germline V gene has CDR1 SQVTM and CDR2 ANQGSEA. CDR3 residues: CSGQNTEAFF. CDR3 nucleotides: TGCAGCGGGCAGAACACTGAAGCTTTCTTT.

This clone has just one count. This chain links TRBV28 with TRBJ1-5; D is unresolved. Germline V gene sequence: CDR1 MDHEN, CDR2 SYDVKM. The germline V and J ends were trimmed by 5 bases and 1 base, with 12 bases remaining between them. This CDR3 comprises 15 residues. CDR3 nucleotide sequence: TGTGCCAGCAGTCCTGCAACCGGGAGCAATCAGCCCCAGCATTTT. It specifies CASSPATGSNQPQHF.

The chain combines TRBV30 with TRBJ1-5, with D possibly TRBD1 on 6 matching bases. Germline CDR1 GTSNPN, CDR2 SVGIG (reference sequence). Trimming stripped 0 bases from V and 7 bases from J, with 10 bases between. The length of the CDR3 is 13 residues. Here the CDR3 reads CAWSVGAWQPQHF. CDR3 sequence (DNA): TGTGCCTGGAGTGTGGGGGCGTGGCAGCCCCAGCATTTT.